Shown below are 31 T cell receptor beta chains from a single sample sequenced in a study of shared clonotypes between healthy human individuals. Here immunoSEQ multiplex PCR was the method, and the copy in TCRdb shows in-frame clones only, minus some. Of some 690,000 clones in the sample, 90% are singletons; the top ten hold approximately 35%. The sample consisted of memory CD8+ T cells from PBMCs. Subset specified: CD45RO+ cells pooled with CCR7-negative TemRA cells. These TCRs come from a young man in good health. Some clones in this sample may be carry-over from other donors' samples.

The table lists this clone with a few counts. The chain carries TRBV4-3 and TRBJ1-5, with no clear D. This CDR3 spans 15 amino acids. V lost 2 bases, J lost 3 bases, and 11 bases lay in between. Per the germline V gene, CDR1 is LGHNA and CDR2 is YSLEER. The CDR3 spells CASSQSIAFNQPQHF. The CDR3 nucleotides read TGCGCCAGCAGCCAAAGTATAGCGTTCAATCAGCCCCAGCATTTT.

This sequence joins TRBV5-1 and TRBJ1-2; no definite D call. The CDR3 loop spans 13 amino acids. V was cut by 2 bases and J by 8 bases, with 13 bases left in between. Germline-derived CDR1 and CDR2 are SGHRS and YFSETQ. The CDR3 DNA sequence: TGCGCCAGCAGCTTCATCCGGAGAAGAGGCTACACCTTC. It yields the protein CASSFIRRRGYTF.

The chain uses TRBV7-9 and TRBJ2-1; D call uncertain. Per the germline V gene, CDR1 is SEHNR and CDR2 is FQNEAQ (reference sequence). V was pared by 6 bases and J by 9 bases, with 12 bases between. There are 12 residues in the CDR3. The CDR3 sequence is CASRNSQVEQFF. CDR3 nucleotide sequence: TGTGCCAGCAGAAACTCCCAGGTTGAGCAGTTCTTC.

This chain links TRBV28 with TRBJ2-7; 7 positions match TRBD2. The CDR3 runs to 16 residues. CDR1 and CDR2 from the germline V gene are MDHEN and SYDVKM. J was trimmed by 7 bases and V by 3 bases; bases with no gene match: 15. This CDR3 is CASSLGILADPGEQYF. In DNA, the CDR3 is TGTGCCAGCAGTTTGGGGATTCTAGCGGACCCAGGGGAGCAGTACTTC.

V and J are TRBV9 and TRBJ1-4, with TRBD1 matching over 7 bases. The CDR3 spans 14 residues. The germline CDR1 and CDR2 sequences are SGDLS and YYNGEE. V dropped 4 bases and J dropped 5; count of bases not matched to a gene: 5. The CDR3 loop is CASSRQGSNEKLFF. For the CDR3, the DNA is TGTGCCAGCAGCCGACAGGGATCGAATGAAAAACTGTTTTTT.

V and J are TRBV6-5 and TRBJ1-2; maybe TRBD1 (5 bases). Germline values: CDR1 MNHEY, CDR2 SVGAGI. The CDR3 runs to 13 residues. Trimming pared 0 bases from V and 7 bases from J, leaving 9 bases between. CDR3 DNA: TGTGCCAGCAGTTACTCAGAGGGGCTTGGCTACACCTTC. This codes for CASSYSEGLGYTF.

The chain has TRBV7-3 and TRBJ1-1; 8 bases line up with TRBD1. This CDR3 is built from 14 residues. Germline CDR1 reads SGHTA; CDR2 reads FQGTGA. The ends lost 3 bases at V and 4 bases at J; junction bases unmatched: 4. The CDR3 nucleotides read TGTGCCAGCAGCTTTGGGACAGGACTCACTGAAGCTTTCTTT. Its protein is CASSFGTGLTEAFF.

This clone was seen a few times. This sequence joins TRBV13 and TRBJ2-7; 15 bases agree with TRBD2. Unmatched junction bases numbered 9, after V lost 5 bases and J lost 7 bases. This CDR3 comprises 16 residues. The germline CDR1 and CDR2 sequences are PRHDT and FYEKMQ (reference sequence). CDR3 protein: CASSHVGTSGRYEQYF. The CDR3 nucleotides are TGTGCCAGCAGCCACGTTGGGACTAGCGGGAGGTATGAGCAGTACTTC.

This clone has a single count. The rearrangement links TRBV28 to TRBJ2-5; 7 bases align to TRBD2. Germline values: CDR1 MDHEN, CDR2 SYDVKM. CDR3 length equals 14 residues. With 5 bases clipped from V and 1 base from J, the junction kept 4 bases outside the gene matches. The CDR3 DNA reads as TGTGCCAGCAGTCCTCCTAGCGGCCAAGAGACCCAGTACTTC. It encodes CASSPPSGQETQYF.

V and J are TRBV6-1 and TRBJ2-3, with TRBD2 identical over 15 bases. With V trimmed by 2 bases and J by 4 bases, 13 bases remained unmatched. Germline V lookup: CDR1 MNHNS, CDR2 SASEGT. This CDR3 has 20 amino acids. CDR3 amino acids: CASSERVGLAGGRWADTQYF. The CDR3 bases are TGTGCCAGCAGTGAACGCGTTGGACTAGCGGGAGGGCGGTGGGCAGATACGCAGTATTTT.

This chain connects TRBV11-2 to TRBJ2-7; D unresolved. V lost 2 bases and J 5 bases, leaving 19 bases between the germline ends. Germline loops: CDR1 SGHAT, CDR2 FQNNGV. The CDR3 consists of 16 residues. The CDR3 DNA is TGTGCCAGCAGCTTATATAGACTGGCGGTGGGGAACGAGCAGTACTTC. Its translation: CASSLYRLAVGNEQYF.

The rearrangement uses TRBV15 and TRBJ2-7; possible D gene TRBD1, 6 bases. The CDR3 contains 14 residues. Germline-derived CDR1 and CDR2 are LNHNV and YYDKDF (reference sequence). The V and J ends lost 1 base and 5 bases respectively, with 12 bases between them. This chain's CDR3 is CATSRADRYNEQYF. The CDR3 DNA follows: TGTGCCACCAGCAGAGCAGACAGGTACAACGAGCAGTACTTC. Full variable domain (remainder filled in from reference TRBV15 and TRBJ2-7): DAMVIQNPRYQVTQFGKPVTLSCSQTLNHNVMYWYQQKSSQAPKLLFHYYDKDFNNEADTPDNFQSRRPNTSFCFLDIRSPGLGDTAMYLCATSRADRYNEQYFGPGTRLTVT.

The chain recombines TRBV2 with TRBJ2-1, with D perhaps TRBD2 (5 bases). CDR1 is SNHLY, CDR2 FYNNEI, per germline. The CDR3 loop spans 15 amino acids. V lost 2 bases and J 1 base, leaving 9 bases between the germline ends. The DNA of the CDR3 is TGTGCCAGCAGTGAAACGCGGGCGTCCTACAATGAGCAGTTCTTC. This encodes CASSETRASYNEQFF.

The CDR3 bases are TGTGCCAGCAGCGTAGGATCTTGGGGTGAAAAACTGTTTTTT. Translating it yields CASSVGSWGEKLFF. The chain carries TRBV9 and TRBJ1-4, with D hard to call. The germline CDR1 and CDR2 sequences are SGDLS and YYNGEE. V lost 0 bases and J lost 7, with 10 bases in between. The CDR3 runs 14 residues.

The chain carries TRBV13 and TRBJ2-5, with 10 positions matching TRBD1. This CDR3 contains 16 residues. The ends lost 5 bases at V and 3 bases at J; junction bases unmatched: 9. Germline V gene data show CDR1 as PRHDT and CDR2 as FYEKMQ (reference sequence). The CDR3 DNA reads TGTGCCAGCAGCATGGGAAGGGACAGGGGTGAAGAGACCCAGTACTTC. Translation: CASSMGRDRGEETQYF.

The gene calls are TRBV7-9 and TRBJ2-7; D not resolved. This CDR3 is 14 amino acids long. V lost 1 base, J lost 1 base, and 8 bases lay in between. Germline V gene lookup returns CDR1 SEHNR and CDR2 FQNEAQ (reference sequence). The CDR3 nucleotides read TGTGCCAGCAGCTTAGGCGCCAGGTCCTACGAGCAGTACTTC. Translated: CASSLGARSYEQYF.

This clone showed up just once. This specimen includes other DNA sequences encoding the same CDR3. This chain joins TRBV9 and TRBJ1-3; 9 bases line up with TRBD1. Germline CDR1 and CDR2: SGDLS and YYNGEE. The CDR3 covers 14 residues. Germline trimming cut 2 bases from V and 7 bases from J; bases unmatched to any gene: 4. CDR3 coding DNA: TGTGCCAGCAGCGTGGGACAGGGAGGTAACACCATATATTTT. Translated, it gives CASSVGQGGNTIYF.

The CDR3 nucleotides read TGCACCAGCAGCCAAGCGGGGACAAAGAACCGGGACTCAATCGAAGCTTTCTTT. Protein: CTSSQAGTKNRDSIEAFF. This chain links TRBV1 with TRBJ1-1. TRBV1 is shown as a pseudogene. The CDR3 extends over 18 amino acids.

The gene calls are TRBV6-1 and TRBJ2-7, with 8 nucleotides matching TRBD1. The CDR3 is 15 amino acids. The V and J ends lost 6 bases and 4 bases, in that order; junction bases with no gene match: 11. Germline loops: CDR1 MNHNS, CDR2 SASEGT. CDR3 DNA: TGTGCCAGCAGGAAGGGGAGACAGGGGCCATACGAGCAGTACTTC. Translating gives CASRKGRQGPYEQYF.

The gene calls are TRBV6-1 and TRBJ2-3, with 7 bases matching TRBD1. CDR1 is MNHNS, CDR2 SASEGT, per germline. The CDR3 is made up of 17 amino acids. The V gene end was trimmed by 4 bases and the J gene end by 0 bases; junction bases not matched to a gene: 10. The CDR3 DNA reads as TGTGCCAGCAGTGCAGAACAGGGGTTCAAGAGCACAGATACGCAGTATTTT. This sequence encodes CASSAEQGFKSTDTQYF.

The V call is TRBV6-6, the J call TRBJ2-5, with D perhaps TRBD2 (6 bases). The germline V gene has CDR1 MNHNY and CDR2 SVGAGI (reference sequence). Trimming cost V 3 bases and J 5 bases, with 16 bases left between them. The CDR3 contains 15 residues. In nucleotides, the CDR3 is TGTGCCAGCAGTTATGGGGCGGGACTGGGGGAGACCCAGTACTTC. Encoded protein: CASSYGAGLGETQYF.

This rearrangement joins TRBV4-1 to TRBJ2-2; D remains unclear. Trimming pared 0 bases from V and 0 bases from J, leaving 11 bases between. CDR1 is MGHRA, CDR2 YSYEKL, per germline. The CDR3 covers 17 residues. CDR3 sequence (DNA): TGCGCCAGCAGCCAAGAAGGGTGGGGATCGAACACCGGGGAGCTGTTTTTT. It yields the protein CASSQEGWGSNTGELFF.

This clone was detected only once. The CDR3 sequence is CASSDRGDGYTF. For the CDR3, the DNA is TGTGCCAGTAGCGACAGGGGGGACGGCTACACCTTC. V usage is TRBV19 and J usage is TRBJ1-2, with TRBD1 matching over 9 bases. Unmatched junction bases numbered 4, after V lost 6 bases and J lost 8 bases. The germline V gene encodes CDR1 LNHDA and CDR2 SQIVND (reference sequence). CDR3 length equals 12 residues.

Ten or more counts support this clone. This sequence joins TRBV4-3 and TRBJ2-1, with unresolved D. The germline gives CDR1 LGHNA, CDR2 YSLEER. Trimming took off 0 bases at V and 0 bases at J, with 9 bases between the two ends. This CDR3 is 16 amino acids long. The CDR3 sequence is CASSQELPYSYNEQFF. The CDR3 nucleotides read TGCGCCAGCAGCCAAGAGCTGCCGTACTCCTACAATGAGCAGTTCTTC.

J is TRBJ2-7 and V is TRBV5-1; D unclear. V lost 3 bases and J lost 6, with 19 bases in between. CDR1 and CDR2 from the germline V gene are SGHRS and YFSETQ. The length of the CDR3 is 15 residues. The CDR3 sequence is CASSSPQTSRGEQYF. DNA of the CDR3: TGCGCCAGCAGCTCCCCTCAGACCTCCCGCGGCGAGCAGTACTTC.

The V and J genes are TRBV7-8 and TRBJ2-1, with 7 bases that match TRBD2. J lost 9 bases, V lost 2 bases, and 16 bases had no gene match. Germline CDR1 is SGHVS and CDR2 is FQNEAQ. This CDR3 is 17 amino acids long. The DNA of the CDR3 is TGTGCCAGCAGCTTAAGCCCCCGGGAGGCCCCCCTCGGTGAGCAGTTCTTC. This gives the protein CASSLSPREAPLGEQFF.

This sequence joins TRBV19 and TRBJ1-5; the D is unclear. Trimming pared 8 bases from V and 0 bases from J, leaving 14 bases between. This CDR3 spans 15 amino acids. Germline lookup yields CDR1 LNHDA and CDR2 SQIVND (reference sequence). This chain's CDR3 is CASGPGAYSNQPQHF. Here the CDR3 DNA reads TGTGCCAGTGGGCCGGGAGCTTATAGCAATCAGCCCCAGCATTTT. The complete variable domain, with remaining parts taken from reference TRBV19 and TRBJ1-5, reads DGGITQSPKYLFRKEGQNVTLSCEQNLNHDAMYWYRQDPGQGLRLIYYSQIVNDFQKGDIAEGYSVSREKKESFPLTVTSAQKNPTAFYLCASGPGAYSNQPQHFGDGTRLSIL.

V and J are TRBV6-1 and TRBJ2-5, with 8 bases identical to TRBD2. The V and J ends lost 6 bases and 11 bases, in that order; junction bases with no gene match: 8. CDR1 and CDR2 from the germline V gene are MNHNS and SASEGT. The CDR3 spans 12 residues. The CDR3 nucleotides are TGTGCCAGCAGGGGACTAGGGCTTGAGCAGTACTTC. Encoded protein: CASRGLGLEQYF.

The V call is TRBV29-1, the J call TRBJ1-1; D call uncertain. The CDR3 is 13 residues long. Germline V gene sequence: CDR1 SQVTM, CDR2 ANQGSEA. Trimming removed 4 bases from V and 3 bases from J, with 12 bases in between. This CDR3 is CSVVSRTDTEAFF. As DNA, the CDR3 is TGCAGCGTTGTCAGCAGGACGGACACTGAAGCTTTCTTT.

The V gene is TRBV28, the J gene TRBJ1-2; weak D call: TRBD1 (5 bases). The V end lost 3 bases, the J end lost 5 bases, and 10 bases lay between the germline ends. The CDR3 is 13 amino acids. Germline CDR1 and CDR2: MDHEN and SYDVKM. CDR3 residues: CASSLSGKYGYTF. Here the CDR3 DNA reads TGTGCCAGCAGTTTGTCAGGGAAGTATGGCTACACCTTC.

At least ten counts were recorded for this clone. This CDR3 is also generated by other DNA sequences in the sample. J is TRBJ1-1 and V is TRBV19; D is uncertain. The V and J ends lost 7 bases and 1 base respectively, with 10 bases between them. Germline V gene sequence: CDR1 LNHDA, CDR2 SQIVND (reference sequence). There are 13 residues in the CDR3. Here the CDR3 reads CASNAMRNTEAFF. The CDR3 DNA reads TGTGCCAGTAACGCGATGCGGAACACTGAAGCTTTCTTT.